This T cell receptor beta chain came from a study of beta chain features in type 1 diabetes. CDR3 length: 14 amino acids. Trimming removed 9 bases from V and 8 bases from J; junction bases left unmatched: 10. CDR1 is SGDLS and CDR2 is YYNGEE in the germline V gene. Expressed TCRB transcripts were sequenced because the entire RNA isolate underwent reverse transcription. Only in-frame clones appear in the TCRdb table, and some are missing; sequencing was by immunoSEQ multiplex PCR. Of almost 250,000 clones in the sample, roughly an eighth were seen once. Sequencing was carried out using naive CD4+ T cells from blood. The chain uses TRBV9 and TRBJ2-1; 11 bases match TRBD1. This receptor was identified in a woman aged 40 to 49 in good health. The CDR3 region is CATSAMDRGHEQFF. CDR3 sequence (DNA): TGTGCCACCTCAGCCATGGACAGGGGGCATGAGCAGTTCTTC.